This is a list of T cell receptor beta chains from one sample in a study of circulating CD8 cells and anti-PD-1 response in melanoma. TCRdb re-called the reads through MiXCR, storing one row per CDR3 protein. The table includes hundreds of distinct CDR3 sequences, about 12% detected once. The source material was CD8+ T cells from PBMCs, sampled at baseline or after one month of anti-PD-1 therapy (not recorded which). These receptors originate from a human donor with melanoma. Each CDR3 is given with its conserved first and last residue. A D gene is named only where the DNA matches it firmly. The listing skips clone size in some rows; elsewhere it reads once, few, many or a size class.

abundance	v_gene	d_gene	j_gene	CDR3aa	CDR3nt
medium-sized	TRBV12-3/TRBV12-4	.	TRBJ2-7	CASSLMGAYEQYF	TGTGCCAGCAGTTTAATGGGGGCCTACGAGCAGTACTTC
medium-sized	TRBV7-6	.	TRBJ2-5	CASSLVGGKTQYF	TGTGCCAGCAGCCTAGTGGGGGGAAAGACCCAGTACTTC
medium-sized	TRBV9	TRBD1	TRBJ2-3	CASSTEDRKRPSTQYF	TGTGCCAGCAGCACCGAGGACAGGAAAAGACCGAGCACGCAGTATTTT
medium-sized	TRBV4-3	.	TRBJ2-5	CASSQERREETQYF	TGCGCCAGCAGCCAAGAGAGGAGAGAAGAGACCCAGTACTTC
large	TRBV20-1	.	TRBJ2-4	CSAPGSYKNIQYF	TGCAGTGCTCCCGGGAGCTACAAAAACATTCAGTACTTC
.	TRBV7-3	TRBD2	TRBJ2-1	CASSPGAASGEERFF	TGTGCCAGCAGCCCGGGGGCCGCTAGCGGGGAAGAGCGGTTCTTC
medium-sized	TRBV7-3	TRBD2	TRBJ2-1	CASSPSGGYNEQFF	TGTGCCAGCAGCCCTAGCGGGGGCTACAATGAGCAGTTCTTC
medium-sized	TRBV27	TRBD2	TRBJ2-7	CASSIAGGGDYEQYF	TGTGCCAGCAGCATAGCGGGAGGAGGGGACTACGAGCAGTACTTC
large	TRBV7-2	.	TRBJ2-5	CASSLAPRGAQETQYF	TGTGCCAGCAGCTTAGCGCCTCGCGGGGCCCAAGAGACCCAGTACTTC
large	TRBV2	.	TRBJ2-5	CASSEWGGQETQYF	TGTGCCAGCAGTGAATGGGGCGGCCAAGAGACCCAGTACTTC
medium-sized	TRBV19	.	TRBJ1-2	CATQDSARGYTF	TGTGCCACCCAGGACTCGGCACGTGGCTACACCTTC
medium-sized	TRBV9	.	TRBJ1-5	CASSVAGLIDQPQHF	TGTGCCAGCAGCGTAGCAGGGTTAATCGATCAGCCCCAGCATTTT
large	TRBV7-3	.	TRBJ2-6	CASSSSPGFILGGANVLTF	TGTGCCAGCAGCTCCAGCCCCGGATTCATACTTGGGGGGGCCAACGTCCTGACTTTC
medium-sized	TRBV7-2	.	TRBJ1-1	CASSLEGLGTEAFF	TGTGCCAGCAGCTTAGAGGGCTTAGGCACTGAAGCTTTCTTT
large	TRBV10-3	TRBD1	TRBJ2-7	CAMGQSFWEQYF	TGTGCCATGGGACAGTCTTTCTGGGAGCAGTACTTC
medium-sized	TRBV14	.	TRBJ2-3	CASSQVVGTTSTDTQYF	TGTGCCAGCAGCCAAGTCGTGGGGACCACTAGCACAGATACGCAGTATTTT
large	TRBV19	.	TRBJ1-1	CASERRLNMNTEAFF	TGTGCCAGTGAGCGGAGGCTGAACATGAACACTGAAGCTTTCTTT
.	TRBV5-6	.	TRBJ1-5	CASSPTDQPQHF	TGTGCCAGCAGCCCCACTGATCAGCCCCAGCATTTT